The subject of this entry is one T cell receptor beta chain. The antigen is not known. Other DNA variants within this sample encode the same CDR3. This sample is part of a study of memory CD4+ T cells and cytomegalovirus serostatus. About the study: Of the healthy Belgian adults, 9 were CMV seropositive and about two dozen seronegative.

Profiled with immunoSEQ multiplex PCR; TCRdb holds only in-frame clones, not every one. In the table there are 40,000 to 55,000 clones, around four fifths of which are singletons. This CDR3 is 14 amino acids long. CDR1 is LNHNV and CDR2 is YYDKDF in the germline V gene (reference sequence). Trimming took off 0 bases at V and 0 bases at J, with 6 bases between the two ends. Findings of the study overall: The CMV-associated TCR signature appears largely within the CD4+ memory repertoire.

Single viable CD3+CD4+CD8-CD45RO+ cells were sorted as the memory CD4+ T cells. CD4+ T cells were isolated by positive magnetic selection. Sequenced: memory CD4+ T cells from blood. This receptor was identified in an adult in good health and CMV-seronegative. This chain joins TRBV15 and TRBJ2-7; the D is unclear. The chain's CDR3 is CATSRDRSSYEQYF. In DNA, the CDR3 is TGTGCCACCAGCAGAGATAGGAGCTCCTACGAGCAGTACTTC. Complete variable domain (other parts from reference TRBV15 and TRBJ2-7): DAMVIQNPRYQVTQFGKPVTLSCSQTLNHNVMYWYQQKSSQAPKLLFHYYDKDFNNEADTPDNFQSRRPNTSFCFLDIRSPGLGDTAMYLCATSRDRSSYEQYFGPGTRLTVT.